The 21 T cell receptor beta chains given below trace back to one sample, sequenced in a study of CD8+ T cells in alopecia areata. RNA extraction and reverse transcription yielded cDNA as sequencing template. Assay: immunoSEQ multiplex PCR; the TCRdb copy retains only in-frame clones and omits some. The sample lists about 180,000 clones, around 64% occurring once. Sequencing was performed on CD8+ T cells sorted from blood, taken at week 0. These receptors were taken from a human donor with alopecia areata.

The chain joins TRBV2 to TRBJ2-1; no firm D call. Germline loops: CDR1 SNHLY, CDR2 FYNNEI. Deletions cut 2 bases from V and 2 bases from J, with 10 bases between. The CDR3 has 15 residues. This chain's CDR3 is CASSERHTAYNEQFF. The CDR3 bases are TGTGCCAGCAGTGAAAGACATACAGCCTACAATGAGCAGTTCTTC.

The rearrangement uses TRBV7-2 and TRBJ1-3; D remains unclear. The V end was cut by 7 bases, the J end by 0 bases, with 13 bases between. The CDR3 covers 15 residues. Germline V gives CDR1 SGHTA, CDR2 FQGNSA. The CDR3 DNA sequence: TGTGCCAGCACCTTTGGACCGGTCTCTGGAAACACCATATATTTT. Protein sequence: CASTFGPVSGNTIYF.

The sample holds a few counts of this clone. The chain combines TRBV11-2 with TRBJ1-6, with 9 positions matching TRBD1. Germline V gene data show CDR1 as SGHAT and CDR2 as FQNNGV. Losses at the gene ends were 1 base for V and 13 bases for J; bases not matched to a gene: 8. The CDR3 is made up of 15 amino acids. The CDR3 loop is CASSLVPGQGSPLHF. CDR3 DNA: TGTGCCAGCAGCTTAGTACCGGGACAGGGATCGCCCCTCCACTTT.

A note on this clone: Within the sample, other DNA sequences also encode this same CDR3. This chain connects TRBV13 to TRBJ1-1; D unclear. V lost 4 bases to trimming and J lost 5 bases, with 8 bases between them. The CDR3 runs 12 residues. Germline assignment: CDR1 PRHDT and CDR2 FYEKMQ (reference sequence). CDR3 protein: CASSSGVTEAFF. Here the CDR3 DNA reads TGTGCCAGCAGCTCCGGTGTAACTGAAGCTTTCTTT.

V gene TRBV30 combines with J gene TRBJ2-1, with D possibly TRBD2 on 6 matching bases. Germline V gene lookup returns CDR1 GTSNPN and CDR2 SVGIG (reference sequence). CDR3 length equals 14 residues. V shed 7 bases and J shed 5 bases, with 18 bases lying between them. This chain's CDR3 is CASRGNPRDNEQFF. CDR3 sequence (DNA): TGTGCCTCACGCGGGAACCCGAGGGACAATGAGCAGTTCTTC. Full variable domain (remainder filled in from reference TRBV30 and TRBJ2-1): SQTIHQWPATLVQPVGSPLSLECTVEGTSNPNLYWYRQAAGRGLQLLFYSVGIGQISSEVPQNLSASRPQDRQFILSSKKLLLSDSGFYLCASRGNPRDNEQFFGPGTRLTVL.

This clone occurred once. CDR3 in amino acids: CASSLWGQVGGGYTF. The CDR3 DNA sequence: TGTGCCAGCAGCCTTTGGGGGCAGGTTGGTGGAGGCTACACCTTC. The chain employs TRBV27 and TRBJ1-2; possibly TRBD1 for D (6 bases). V was cut by 6 bases and J by 8 bases, with 22 bases left in between. CDR3 size: 15 residues. The V gene's germline CDR1 is MNHEY and CDR2 SMNVEV (reference sequence).

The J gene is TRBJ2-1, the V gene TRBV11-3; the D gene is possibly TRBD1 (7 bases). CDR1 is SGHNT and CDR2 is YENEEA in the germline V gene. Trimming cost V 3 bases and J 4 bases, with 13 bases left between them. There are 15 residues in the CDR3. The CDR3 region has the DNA TGTGCCAGCAGCTTTTTTCAGGGGGGATACAATGAGCAGTTCTTC. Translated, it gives CASSFFQGGYNEQFF.

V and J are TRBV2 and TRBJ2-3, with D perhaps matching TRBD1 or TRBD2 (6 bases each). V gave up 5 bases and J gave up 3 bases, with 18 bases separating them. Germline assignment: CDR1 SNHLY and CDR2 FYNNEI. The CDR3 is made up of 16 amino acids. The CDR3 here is CASSWGPSEVTDTQYF. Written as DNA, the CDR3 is TGTGCCAGCAGTTGGGGGCCTAGCGAAGTTACAGATACGCAGTATTTT.

The CDR3 coding sequence is TGCGCCAGCAGCTTGGCAGTGCTAGATAGCACAGATACGCAGTATTTT. Protein: CASSLAVLDSTDTQYF. The genes are TRBV5-1 and TRBJ2-3; D unresolved. V lost 0 bases and J 0 bases, leaving 11 bases between the germline ends. Germline assignment: CDR1 SGHRS and CDR2 YFSETQ. The length of the CDR3 is 16 residues.

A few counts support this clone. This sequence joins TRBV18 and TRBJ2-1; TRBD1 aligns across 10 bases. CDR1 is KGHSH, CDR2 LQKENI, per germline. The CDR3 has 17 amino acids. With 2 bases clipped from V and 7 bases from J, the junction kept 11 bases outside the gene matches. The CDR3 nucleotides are TGTGCCAGCTCACCAGGAATTCGGGGACAGGGGAAAAATGAGCAGTTCTTC. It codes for CASSPGIRGQGKNEQFF. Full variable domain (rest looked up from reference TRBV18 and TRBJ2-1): NAGVMQNPRHLVRRRGQEARLRCSPMKGHSHVYWYRQLPEEGLKFMVYLQKENIIDESGMPKERFSAEFPKEGPSILRIQQVVRGDSAAYFCASSPGIRGQGKNEQFFGPGTRLTVL.

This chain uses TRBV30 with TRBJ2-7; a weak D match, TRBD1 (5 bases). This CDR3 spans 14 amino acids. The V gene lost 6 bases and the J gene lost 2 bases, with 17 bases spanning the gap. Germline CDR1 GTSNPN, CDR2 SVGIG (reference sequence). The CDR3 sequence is CACRLLGAPYEQYF. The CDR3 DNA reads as TGTGCCTGCCGTCTGCTTGGGGCCCCCTACGAGCAGTACTTC. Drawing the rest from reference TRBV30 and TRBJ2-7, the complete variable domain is SQTIHQWPATLVQPVGSPLSLECTVEGTSNPNLYWYRQAAGRGLQLLFYSVGIGQISSEVPQNLSASRPQDRQFILSSKKLLLSDSGFYLCACRLLGAPYEQYFGPGTRLTVT.

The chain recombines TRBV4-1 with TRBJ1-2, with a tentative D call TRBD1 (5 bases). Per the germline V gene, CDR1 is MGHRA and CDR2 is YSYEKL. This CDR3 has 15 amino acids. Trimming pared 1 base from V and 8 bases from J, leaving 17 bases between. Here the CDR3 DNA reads TGCGCCAGCAGCCAAGGCGCCGGTGGGGGTGGCGGCTACACCTTC. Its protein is CASSQGAGGGGGYTF.

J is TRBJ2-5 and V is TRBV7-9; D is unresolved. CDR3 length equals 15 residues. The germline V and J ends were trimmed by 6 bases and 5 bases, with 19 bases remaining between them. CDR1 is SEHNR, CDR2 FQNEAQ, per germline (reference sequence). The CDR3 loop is CASSLELAARETQYF. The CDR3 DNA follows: TGTGCCAGCAGTCTAGAGCTGGCAGCACGGGAGACCCAGTACTTC.

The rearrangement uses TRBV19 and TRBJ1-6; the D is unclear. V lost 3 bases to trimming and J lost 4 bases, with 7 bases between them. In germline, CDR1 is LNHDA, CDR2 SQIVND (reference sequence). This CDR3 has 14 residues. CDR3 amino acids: CASSISRYNSPLHF. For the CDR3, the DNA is TGTGCCAGTAGTATTTCAAGGTATAATTCACCCCTCCACTTT.

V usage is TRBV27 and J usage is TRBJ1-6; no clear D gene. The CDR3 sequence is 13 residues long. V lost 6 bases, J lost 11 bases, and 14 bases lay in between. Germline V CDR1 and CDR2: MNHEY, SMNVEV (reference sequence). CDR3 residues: CASRNRQRAPLHF. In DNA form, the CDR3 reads TGTGCCAGCAGGAACAGACAACGGGCACCCCTCCACTTT.

The CDR3 bases are TGTGCCAGCAGCAATTTATTGGGAGACGAGCAGTACTTC. It is translated as CASSNLLGDEQYF. The rearrangement links TRBV7-9 to TRBJ2-7; possibly TRBD2 for D (5 bases). Germline V gene lookup returns CDR1 SEHNR and CDR2 FQNEAQ (reference sequence). The CDR3 runs to 13 residues. Trimming took 5 bases from V and 5 from J, leaving 13 bases between them. The full variable domain, with the rest looked up from reference TRBV7-9 and TRBJ2-7, is DTGVSQNPRHKITKRGQNVTFRCDPISEHNRLYWYRQTLGQGPEFLTYFQNEAQLEKSRLLSDRFSAERPKGSFSTLEIQRTEQGDSAMYLCASSNLLGDEQYFGPGTRLTVT.

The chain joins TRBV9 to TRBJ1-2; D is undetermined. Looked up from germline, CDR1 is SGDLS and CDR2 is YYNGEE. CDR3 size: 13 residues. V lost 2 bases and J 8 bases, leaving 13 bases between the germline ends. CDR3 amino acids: CASSVSPVAGYTF. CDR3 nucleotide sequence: TGTGCCAGCAGCGTCTCCCCCGTCGCAGGCTACACCTTC. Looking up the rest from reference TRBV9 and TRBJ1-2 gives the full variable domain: DSGVTQTPKHLITATGQRVTLRCSPRSGDLSVYWYQQSLDQGLQFLIQYYNGEERAKGNILERFSAQQFPDLHSELNLSSLELGDSALYFCASSVSPVAGYTFGSGTRLTVV.

CDR3 protein: CASSLRAGGPLNEKLFF. The CDR3 coding sequence is TGTGCCAGCAGCTTACGGGCAGGGGGCCCCCTTAATGAAAAACTGTTTTTT. The V and J genes are TRBV11-2 and TRBJ1-4; 8 positions match TRBD1. Germline V gene lookup returns CDR1 SGHAT and CDR2 FQNNGV. The CDR3 runs 17 residues. The V segment lost 2 bases and the J segment 4 bases; nucleotides outside the gene matches: 9.

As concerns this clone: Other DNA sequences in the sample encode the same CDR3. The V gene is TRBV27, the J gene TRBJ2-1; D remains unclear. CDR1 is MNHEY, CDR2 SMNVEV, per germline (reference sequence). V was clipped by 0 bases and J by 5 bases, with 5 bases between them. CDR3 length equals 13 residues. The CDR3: CASSLSKNNEQFF. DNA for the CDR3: TGTGCCAGCAGTTTATCGAAGAACAATGAGCAGTTCTTC.

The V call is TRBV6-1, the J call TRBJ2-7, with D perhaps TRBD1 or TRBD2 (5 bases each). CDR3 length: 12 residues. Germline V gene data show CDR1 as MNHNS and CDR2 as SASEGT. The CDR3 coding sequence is TGTACCGCCCGGGACCTCTCCTACGAGCAGTACTTC. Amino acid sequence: CTARDLSYEQYF.

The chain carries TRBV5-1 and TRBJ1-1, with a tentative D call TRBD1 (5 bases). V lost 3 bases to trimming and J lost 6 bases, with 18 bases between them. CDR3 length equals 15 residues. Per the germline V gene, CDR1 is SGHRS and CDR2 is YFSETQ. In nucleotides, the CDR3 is TGCGCCAGCAGCTGGAGCCGACAGACGGGGGCTGAAGCTTTCTTT. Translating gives CASSWSRQTGAEAFF.